The T cell receptor beta chain under discussion was sequenced for a study of post-analysis software for immune sequencing data. For this clonotype: Its antigen is not known.

CDR1 is DFQATT and CDR2 is SNEGSKA in the germline V gene (reference sequence). The V segment lost 6 bases and the J segment 3 bases; nucleotides outside the gene matches: 2. The CDR3 has 14 residues. Libraries were made from TCR beta cDNA, and they carried unique molecular identifiers. In TCRdb, the PCR reads were re-called with MiXCR into one record per CDR3 protein. The repertoire holds 650,000 to 850,000 distinct CDR3 sequences, with approximately 53% as singletons. Findings of the study overall: When patients were compared with controls, roughly five TRBV segments were more frequent, TRBV5-6, TRBV5-1 and TRBV20-1 among them.

The chain has TRBV20-1 and TRBJ2-4; 13 bases are shared with TRBD2. This TCR came from a girl between 10 and 17 years old with multiple sclerosis. Sequencing used blood. The CDR3, as DNA: TGCAGTGCCCGACTAGCGGGGGGCAAAAACATTCAGTACTTC. It is translated as CSARLAGGKNIQYF.